This T cell receptor (beta chain) was profiled in a study of blood T cell repertoires in COVID-19. Whole-study context: PBMCs, B-cell-depleted T cells, or T cells provided the cDNA or gDNA that made up the material.

All enrollees were roughly 18 to 100 years old and from 24 US areas. Participants' reported clinical history set cohort assignment. Original methodology: The authors estimated nucleated cell counts from reference gene primer amplification. Repertoires were generated with immunoSEQ multiplex PCR, while TCRdb's copy carries only in-frame clones and drops some. The V and J calls and clone size were taken over from that table, and D and trimming were inferred from the DNA. This sample has approximately 180,000 clones, with 75% to 90% found just once. CDR1 is SNHLY, CDR2 FYNNEI, per germline. This CDR3 is built from 13 residues. V lost 2 bases to trimming and J lost 6 bases, with 10 bases between them.

Sequencing was performed on PBMCs or T cells enriched from blood (not recorded which). The chain links TRBV2 to TRBJ1-1; TRBD1 is a possible D gene (6 bases). This sequence originates from a woman aged 40 to 49 with acute COVID-19. CDR3 loop: CASSENRVSEAFF. The CDR3 DNA reads as TGTGCCAGCAGTGAAAACAGGGTTTCTGAAGCTTTCTTT. Variable domain in full (rest from reference TRBV2 and TRBJ1-1): EPEVTQTPSHQVTQMGQEVILRCVPISNHLYFYWYRQILGQKVEFLVSFYNNEISEKSEIFDDQFSVERPDGSNFTLKIRSTKLEDSAMYFCASSENRVSEAFFGQGTRLTVV.